The 11 T cell receptor beta chains below were found in one sample sequenced in a study of cytomegalovirus exposure and HLA in healthy donors. Profiled with immunoSEQ multiplex PCR; TCRdb holds only in-frame clones, not every one. The table records some 250,000 clones, nearly 90% of them present only once. The sequenced sample consisted of PBMCs. The receptors derive from a woman aged 18-29 years in good health and CMV-seronegative.

The rearrangement links TRBV19 to TRBJ1-4; perhaps TRBD1 as D (5 bases). V lost 4 bases, J lost 7 bases, and 13 bases lay in between. The CDR3 runs 14 residues. In germline, CDR1 is LNHDA, CDR2 SQIVND (reference sequence). The CDR3 loop reads CASSSRVIAEKLFF. The CDR3 nucleotides are TGTGCCAGTAGTAGCAGGGTTATCGCTGAAAAACTGTTTTTT.

The chain has TRBV5-5 and TRBJ1-6; 9 nucleotides match TRBD1. Germline CDR1 is SGHKS and CDR2 is YYEKEE (reference sequence). Trimming took 4 bases from V and 0 from J; bases not matched to a gene: 8. CDR3 size: 18 residues. CDR3 nucleotides: TGTGCCAGCAGCACCGCGGACAGGGGCAGCTCCTATAATTCACCCCTCCACTTT. Amino acids: CASSTADRGSSYNSPLHF.

This chain joins TRBV5-1 and TRBJ2-2, with TRBD2 identical over 8 bases. CDR3 size: 17 residues. Germline CDR1 reads SGHRS; CDR2 reads YFSETQ. Trimming at V came to 1 base and at J to 2 bases, leaving 7 bases not matched to a gene. The CDR3 loop reads CASSLTPSGGNTGELFF. The CDR3 DNA reads TGCGCCAGCAGCTTGACACCCAGCGGGGGCAACACCGGGGAGCTGTTTTTT.

This chain links TRBV19 with TRBJ2-2, with D tentatively TRBD2 (6 bases). Trimming pared 4 bases from V and 3 bases from J, leaving 12 bases between. The CDR3 is made up of 15 amino acids. The V gene's germline CDR1 is LNHDA and CDR2 SQIVND (reference sequence). CDR3 nucleotide sequence: TGTGCCAGTAGTAGGGGGGTCTATGACACCGGGGAGCTGTTTTTT. This translates into CASSRGVYDTGELFF.

This chain uses TRBV14 with TRBJ1-1; no definite D call. Germline loops: CDR1 SGHDN, CDR2 FVKESK. The CDR3 length is 15 residues. Trimming shortened V by 0 bases and J by 4 bases, and 12 bases separated the two germline ends. CDR3 amino acids: CASSQEGRLGTEAFF. In nucleotides, the CDR3 is TGTGCCAGCAGCCAAGAGGGCCGCCTGGGCACTGAAGCTTTCTTT.

The rearrangement uses TRBV18 and TRBJ2-7, with TRBD1 matching 7 bases. This CDR3 has 14 amino acids. CDR1 and CDR2 from the germline V gene are KGHSH and LQKENI. Trimming cost V 3 bases and J 1 base; bases outside gene matches: 3. In nucleotides, the CDR3 is TGTGCCAGCTCACCGAGGGACAGATCCTACGAGCAGTACTTC. Encoded protein: CASSPRDRSYEQYF.

The genes are TRBV30 and TRBJ2-7; TRBD2 is a possible D gene (5 bases). Germline loops: CDR1 GTSNPN, CDR2 SVGIG (reference sequence). The length of the CDR3 is 12 residues. Trimming pared 3 bases from V and 2 bases from J, leaving 8 bases between. The CDR3 protein is CAWSGVTYEQYF. In DNA, the CDR3 is TGTGCCTGGAGCGGGGTGACCTACGAGCAGTACTTC.

For the CDR3, the DNA is TGTGCCAGCAGTGAAGCGCGGGGGGGCTACAATGAGCAGTTCTTC. Translated: CASSEARGGYNEQFF. This chain uses TRBV6-1 with TRBJ2-1, with 9 bases lining up with TRBD2. CDR1 MNHNS and CDR2 SASEGT come from the germline V gene. J gave up 3 bases and V 0 bases, and 0 bases lay outside the gene matches. The CDR3 is made up of 15 amino acids.

The J gene is TRBJ2-7, the V gene TRBV9; D possibly corresponds to TRBD1 (6 bases). This CDR3 has 15 residues. With 5 bases removed from V and 5 bases from J, the gap between germline ends came to 20 bases. CDR1 SGDLS and CDR2 YYNGEE come from the germline V gene. The CDR3: CASSKFQGSRDEQYF. In nucleotides, the CDR3 is TGTGCCAGCAGTAAATTCCAGGGGAGCCGCGACGAGCAGTACTTC.

The chain employs TRBV10-1 and TRBJ1-2; D unclear. The CDR3 has 13 amino acids. Trimming removed 3 bases from V and 3 bases from J, with 8 bases in between. The germline CDR1 and CDR2 sequences are WNHNN and SYGVQD (reference sequence). CDR3 sequence (DNA): TGCGCCAGCAGTGAAATGGCAGACTATGGCTACACCTTC. This encodes CASSEMADYGYTF.

The chain uses TRBV7-3 and TRBJ2-3, with 13 bases lining up with TRBD2. Germline V gene sequence: CDR1 SGHTA, CDR2 FQGTGA. This CDR3 is 15 amino acids long. Unmatched junction bases numbered 2, after V lost 4 bases and J lost 4 bases. For the CDR3, the DNA is TGTGCCAGCAGCTCGACTAGCGGGGGGTCAGATACGCAGTATTTT. This codes for CASSSTSGGSDTQYF.